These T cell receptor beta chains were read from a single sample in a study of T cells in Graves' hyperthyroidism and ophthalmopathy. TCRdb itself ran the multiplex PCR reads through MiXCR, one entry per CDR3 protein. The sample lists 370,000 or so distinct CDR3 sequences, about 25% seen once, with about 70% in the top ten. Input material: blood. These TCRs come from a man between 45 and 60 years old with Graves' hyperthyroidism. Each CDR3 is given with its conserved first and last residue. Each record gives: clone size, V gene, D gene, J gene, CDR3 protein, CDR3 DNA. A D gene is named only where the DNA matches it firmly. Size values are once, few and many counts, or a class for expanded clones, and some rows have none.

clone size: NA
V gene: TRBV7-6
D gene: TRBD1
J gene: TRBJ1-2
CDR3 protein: CASSTRDRDPYGYTF
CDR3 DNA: TGTGCCAGCAGCACCCGGGACAGGGACCCCTATGGCTACACCTTC

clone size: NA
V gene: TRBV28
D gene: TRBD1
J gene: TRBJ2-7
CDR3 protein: CASEGQGAGEQYF
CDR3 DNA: TGTGCCAGCGAGGGACAGGGGGCTGGAGAGCAGTACTTC

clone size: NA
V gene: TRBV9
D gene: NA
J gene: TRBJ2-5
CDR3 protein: CASSAGQFQTQYF
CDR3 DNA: TGTGCCAGCAGCGCCGGACAGTTTCAGACCCAGTACTTC

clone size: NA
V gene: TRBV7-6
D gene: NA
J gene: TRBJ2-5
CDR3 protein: CASSFTGRQETQYF
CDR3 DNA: TGTGCCAGCAGCTTCACAGGGAGGCAAGAGACCCAGTACTTC

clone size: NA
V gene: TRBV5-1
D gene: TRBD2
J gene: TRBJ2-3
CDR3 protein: CASSSGLAGGMITDTQYF
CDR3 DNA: TGCGCCAGCAGCTCGGGACTAGCGGGAGGGATGATCACAGATACGCAGTATTTT

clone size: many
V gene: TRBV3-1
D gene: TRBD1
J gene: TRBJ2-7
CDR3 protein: CASSQDRGYEQYF
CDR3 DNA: TGTGCCAGCAGCCAGGACAGGGGTTACGAGCAGTACTTC

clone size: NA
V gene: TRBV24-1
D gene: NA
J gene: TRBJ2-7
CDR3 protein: CATSPGGSYEQYF
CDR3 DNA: TGTGCCACCAGTCCCGGGGGATCCTACGAGCAGTACTTC

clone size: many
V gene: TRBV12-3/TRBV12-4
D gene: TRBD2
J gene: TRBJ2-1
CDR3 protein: CASSSLRAGVYNEQFF
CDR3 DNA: TGTGCCAGCAGTTCCCTCCGAGCGGGAGTTTACAATGAGCAGTTCTTC

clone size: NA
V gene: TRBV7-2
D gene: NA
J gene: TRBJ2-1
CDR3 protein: CASSLASGVNSYNEQFF
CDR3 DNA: TGTGCCAGCAGCTTAGCGAGTGGGGTTAACTCCTACAATGAGCAGTTCTTC

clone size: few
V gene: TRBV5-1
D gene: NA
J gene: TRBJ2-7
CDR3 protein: CTSSLDGRGNEQYF
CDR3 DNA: TGCACCAGCAGCTTGGATGGCAGGGGTAACGAGCAGTACTTC

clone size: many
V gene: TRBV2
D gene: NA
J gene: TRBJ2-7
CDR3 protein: CASSPGLLREQYF
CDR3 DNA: TGTGCCAGCAGTCCCGGACTCCTCCGCGAGCAGTACTTC

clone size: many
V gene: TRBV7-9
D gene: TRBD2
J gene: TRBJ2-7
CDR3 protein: CASSPRWASGSEQYF
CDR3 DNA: TGTGCCAGCAGCCCCAGGTGGGCTAGCGGGAGTGAGCAGTACTTC

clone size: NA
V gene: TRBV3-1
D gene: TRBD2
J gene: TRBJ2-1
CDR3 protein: CASNQAGSYNEQFF
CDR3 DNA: TGTGCCAGCAACCAAGCGGGGTCTTACAATGAGCAGTTCTTC

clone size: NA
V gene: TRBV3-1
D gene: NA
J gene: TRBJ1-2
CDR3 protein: CASSQSSRRGGGYTF
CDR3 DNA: TGTGCCAGCAGCCAAAGCTCCAGGAGGGGTGGTGGCTACACCTTC

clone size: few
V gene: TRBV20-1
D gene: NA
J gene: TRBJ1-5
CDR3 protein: CSAKVRLSNQPQHF
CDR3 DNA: TGCAGTGCCAAAGTTCGGCTTAGCAATCAGCCCCAGCATTTT

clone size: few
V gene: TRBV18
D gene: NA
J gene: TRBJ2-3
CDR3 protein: CASSPSMEDTQYF
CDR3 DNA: TGTGCCAGCTCACCCTCGATGGAGGATACGCAGTATTTT

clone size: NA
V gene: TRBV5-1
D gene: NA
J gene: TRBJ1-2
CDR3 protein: CASSLDSSVGYGYTF
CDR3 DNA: TGCGCCAGCAGCTTGGACAGTTCTGTCGGCTATGGCTACACCTTC

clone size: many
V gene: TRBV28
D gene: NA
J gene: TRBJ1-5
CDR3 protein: CASSLFRDGPNQPQHF
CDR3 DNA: TGTGCCAGCAGTTTGTTCAGGGATGGGCCCAATCAGCCCCAGCATTTT

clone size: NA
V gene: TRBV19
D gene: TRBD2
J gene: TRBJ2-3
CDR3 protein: CASRSGRAKDTQYF
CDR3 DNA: TGTGCCAGTAGGAGCGGGAGGGCGAAAGATACGCAGTATTTT

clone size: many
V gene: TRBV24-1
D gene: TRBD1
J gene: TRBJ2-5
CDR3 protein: CATSDPGTALQETQYF
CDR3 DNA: TGTGCCACCAGTGACCCCGGGACAGCGCTACAAGAGACCCAGTACTTC

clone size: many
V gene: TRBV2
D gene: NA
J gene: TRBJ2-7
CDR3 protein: CASIPLGVEQYF
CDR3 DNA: TGTGCCAGCATCCCCTTGGGGGTCGAGCAGTACTTC

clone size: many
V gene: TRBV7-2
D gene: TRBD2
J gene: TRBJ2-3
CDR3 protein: CASSQTSSTDTQYF
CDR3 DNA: TGTGCCAGCAGCCAGACTAGCAGCACAGATACGCAGTATTTT

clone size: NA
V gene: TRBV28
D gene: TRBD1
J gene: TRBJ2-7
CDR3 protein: CASSFAPGTVSSYEQYF
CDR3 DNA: TGTGCCAGCAGTTTCGCACCCGGGACAGTAAGCTCCTACGAGCAGTACTTC

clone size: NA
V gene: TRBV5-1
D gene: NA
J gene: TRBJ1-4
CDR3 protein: CASSPSGRGGEKLFF
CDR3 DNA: TGCGCCAGCAGCCCTTCAGGGCGGGGAGGAGAAAAACTGTTTTTT

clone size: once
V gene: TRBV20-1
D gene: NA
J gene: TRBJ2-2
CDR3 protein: CSAKGETGELFF
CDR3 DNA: TGCAGTGCTAAAGGAGAAACCGGGGAGCTGTTTTTT

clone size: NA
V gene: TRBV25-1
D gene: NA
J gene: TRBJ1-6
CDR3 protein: CASSELTRYDSPLHF
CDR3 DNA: TGTGCCAGCAGTGAATTAACAAGATATGATTCACCCCTCCACTTT

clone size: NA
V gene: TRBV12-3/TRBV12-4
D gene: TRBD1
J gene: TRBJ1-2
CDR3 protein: CASRRQGRYGYTF
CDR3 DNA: TGTGCCAGCAGGAGACAGGGGCGCTATGGCTACACCTTC

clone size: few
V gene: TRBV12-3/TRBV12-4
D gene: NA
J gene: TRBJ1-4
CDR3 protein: CASIKRAGEANEKLFF
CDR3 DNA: TGTGCCAGCATTAAAAGGGCGGGAGAGGCTAATGAAAAACTGTTTTTT

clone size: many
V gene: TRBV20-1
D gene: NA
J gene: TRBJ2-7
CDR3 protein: CSARDRDKSSYEQYF
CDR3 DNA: TGCAGTGCTAGGGACCGGGACAAGAGCTCCTACGAGCAGTACTTC

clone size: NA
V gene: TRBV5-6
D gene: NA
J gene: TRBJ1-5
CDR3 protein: CASSSYRESNQPQHF
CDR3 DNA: TGTGCCAGCAGCTCGTACAGGGAGAGCAATCAGCCCCAGCATTTT

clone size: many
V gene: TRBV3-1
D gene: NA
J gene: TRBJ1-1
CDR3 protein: CASSQDLMNTEAFF
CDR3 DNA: TGTGCCAGCAGCCAAGATCTAATGAACACTGAAGCTTTCTTT

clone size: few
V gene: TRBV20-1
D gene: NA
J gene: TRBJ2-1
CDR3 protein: CSAIEGAGVFYNEQFF
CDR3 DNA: TGCAGTGCTATAGAGGGGGCGGGAGTCTTCTACAATGAGCAGTTCTTC

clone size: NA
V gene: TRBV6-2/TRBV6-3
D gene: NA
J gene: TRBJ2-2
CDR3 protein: CASSKSATGELFF
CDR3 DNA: TGTGCCAGCAGCAAAAGCGCGACCGGGGAGCTGTTTTTT

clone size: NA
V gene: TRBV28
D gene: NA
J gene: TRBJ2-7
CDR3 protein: CASSTFTSSYEQYF
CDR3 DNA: TGTGCCAGCAGTACCTTTACCAGCTCCTACGAGCAGTACTTC

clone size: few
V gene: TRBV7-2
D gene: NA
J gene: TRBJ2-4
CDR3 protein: CASSLVGKNIQYF
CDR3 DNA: TGTGCCAGCAGCTTAGTTGGCAAAAACATTCAGTACTTC

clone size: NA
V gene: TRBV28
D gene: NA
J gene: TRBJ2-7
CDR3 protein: CASSPPPPPTEQYF
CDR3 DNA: TGTGCCAGCTCACCCCCCCCCCCCCCCACTGAGCAGTACTTC

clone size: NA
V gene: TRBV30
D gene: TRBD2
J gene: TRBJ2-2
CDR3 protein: CAWRTSGRNTGELFF
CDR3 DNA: TGTGCCTGGAGGACTAGCGGGAGAAACACCGGGGAGCTGTTTTTT

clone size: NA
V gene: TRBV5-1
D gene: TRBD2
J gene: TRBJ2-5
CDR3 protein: CASSPWGTSGAKETQYF
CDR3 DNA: TGCGCCAGCAGCCCCTGGGGGACTAGCGGAGCTAAAGAGACCCAGTACTTC

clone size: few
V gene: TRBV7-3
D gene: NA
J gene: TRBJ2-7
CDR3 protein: CASSAEGGPYEQYF
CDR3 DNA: TGTGCCAGCAGCGCTGAGGGGGGACCCTACGAGCAGTACTTC

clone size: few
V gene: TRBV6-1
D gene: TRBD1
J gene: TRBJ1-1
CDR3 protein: CASTRQGGTEAFF
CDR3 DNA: TGTGCCAGCACGAGACAGGGAGGGACTGAAGCTTTCTTT

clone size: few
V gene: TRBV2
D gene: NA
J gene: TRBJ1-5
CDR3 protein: CASSATELTNQPQHF
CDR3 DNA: TGTGCCAGCAGTGCGACAGAGTTGACTAATCAGCCCCAGCATTTT

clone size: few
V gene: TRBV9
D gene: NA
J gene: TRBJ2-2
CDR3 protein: CASSRLQGGSGTGELFF
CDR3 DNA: TGTGCCAGCAGCCGTCTTCAGGGGGGCTCTGGCACCGGGGAGCTGTTTTTT

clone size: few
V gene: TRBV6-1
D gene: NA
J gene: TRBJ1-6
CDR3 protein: CASSYERGNSPLHF
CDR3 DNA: TGTGCCAGCAGTTATGAAAGGGGTAATTCACCCCTCCACTTT

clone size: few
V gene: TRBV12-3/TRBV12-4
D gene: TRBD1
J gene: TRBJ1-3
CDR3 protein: CASTRTGWDTIYF
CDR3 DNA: TGTGCCAGCACCCGGACAGGATGGGACACCATATATTTT

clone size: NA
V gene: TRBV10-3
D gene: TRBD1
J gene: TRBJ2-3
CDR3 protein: CAISPLGQVFTDTQYF
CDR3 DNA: TGTGCCATCAGCCCTTTGGGACAGGTATTCACAGATACGCAGTATTTT

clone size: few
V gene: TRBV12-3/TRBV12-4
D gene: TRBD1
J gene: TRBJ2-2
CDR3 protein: CASSLGTGRGTGELFF
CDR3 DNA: TGTGCCAGCAGTTTAGGGACAGGGAGAGGTACCGGGGAGCTGTTTTTT

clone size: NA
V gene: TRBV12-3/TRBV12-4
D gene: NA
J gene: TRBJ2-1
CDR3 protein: CASSPAGTNRYNEQFF
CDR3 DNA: TGTGCCAGCAGCCCCGCCGGGACCAACCGATACAATGAGCAGTTCTTC

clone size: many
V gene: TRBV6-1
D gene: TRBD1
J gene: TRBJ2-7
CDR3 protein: CASSFSGTGAVSEQYF
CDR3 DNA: TGTGCCAGCAGTTTCTCCGGGACAGGGGCTGTCTCCGAGCAGTACTTC

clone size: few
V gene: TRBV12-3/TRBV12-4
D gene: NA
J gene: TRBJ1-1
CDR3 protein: CASSFSGSTEAFF
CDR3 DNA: TGTGCCAGCAGTTTCTCAGGGTCCACTGAAGCTTTCTTT

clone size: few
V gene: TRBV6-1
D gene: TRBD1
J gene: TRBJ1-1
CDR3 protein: CASRRTGMASTEAFF
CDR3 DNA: TGTGCCAGCAGGCGGACAGGGATGGCCTCTACTGAAGCTTTCTTT

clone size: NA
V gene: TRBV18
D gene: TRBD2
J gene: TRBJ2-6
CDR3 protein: CASSPLGRGGTGANVLTF
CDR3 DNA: TGTGCCAGCTCACCACTGGGTCGCGGGGGAACTGGGGCCAACGTCCTGACTTTC

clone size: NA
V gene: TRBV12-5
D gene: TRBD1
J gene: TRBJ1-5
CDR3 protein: CASGLGTGGAQPQHF
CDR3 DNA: TGTGCTAGTGGGCTAGGGACAGGGGGCGCTCAGCCCCAGCATTTT

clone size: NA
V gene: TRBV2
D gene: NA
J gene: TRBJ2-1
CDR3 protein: CASSDYGRNEQFF
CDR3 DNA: TGTGCCAGCAGTGATTACGGGCGGAATGAGCAGTTCTTC